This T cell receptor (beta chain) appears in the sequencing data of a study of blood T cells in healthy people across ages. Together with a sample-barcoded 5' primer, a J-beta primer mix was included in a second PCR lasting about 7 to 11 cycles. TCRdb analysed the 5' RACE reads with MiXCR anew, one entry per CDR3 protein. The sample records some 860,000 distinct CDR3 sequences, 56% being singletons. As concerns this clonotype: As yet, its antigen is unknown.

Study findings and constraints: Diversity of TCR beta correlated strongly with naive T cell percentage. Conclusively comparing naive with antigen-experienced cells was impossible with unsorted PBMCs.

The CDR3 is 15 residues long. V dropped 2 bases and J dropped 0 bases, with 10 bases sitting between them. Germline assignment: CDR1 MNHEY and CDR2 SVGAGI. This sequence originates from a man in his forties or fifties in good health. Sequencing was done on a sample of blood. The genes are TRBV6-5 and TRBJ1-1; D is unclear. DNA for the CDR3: TGTGCCAGCAGTTACGAGCCCCCTTTGAACACTGAAGCTTTCTTT. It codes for CASSYEPPLNTEAFF.